What follows describes a single TCR beta chain. The data originate from a study of blood T cell repertoires in COVID-19. Study summary: Sites in the United States, Italy and Spain provided acute and convalescent COVID-19 samples. Sources were T cells, B-cell-depleted T cells, or PBMCs; the material itself was cDNA or gDNA.

Germline trimming cut 2 bases from V and 0 bases from J; bases unmatched to any gene: 1. CDR1 SGHNT and CDR2 YYREEE come from the germline V gene (reference sequence). The length of the CDR3 is 15 residues. Source study methods: Reference gene primer amplification yielded estimated nucleated cell counts. Produced via immunoSEQ multiplex PCR; TCRdb's table is partial and in-frame only. Clone size and the V and J calls come from that table; the DNA yielded D and trimming. Of over 200,000 clones in the sample, over 65% were seen once. The sequence derives from a woman aged 70-85 years with active or convalescent COVID-19. V and J are TRBV5-4 and TRBJ2-4, with TRBD2 identical over 8 bases. The sample consisted of peripheral blood. CDR3 in DNA: TGTGCCAGCAGCTTCGGGGGGGTAGCCAAAAACATTCAGTACTTC. Amino acid sequence: CASSFGGVAKNIQYF.